This TCR beta chain came from a study of T cells in Graves' hyperthyroidism and ophthalmopathy. The source material, RNA transcripts, was used to amplify TCR beta CDR3 regions. First-round RT-PCR targeting the TCR CDR3 was performed with the HTBI primer set. TCRdb analysed the multiplex PCR reads with MiXCR anew, one entry per CDR3 protein. The sample holds some 350,000 distinct CDR3 sequences, 15% seen once. This CDR3 region has 14 residues. V lost 3 bases and J 1 base, leaving 9 bases between the germline ends. The germline gives CDR1 SGDLS, CDR2 YYNGEE. This clonotype occurred a few times. The origin of this receptor is a woman aged 60-75 years with Graves' ophthalmopathy. This sequence joins TRBV9 and TRBJ2-3; D is unresolved. Sequenced material: blood. In DNA form, the CDR3 reads TGTGCCAGCAGCGCCCTGCCGGGCACAGATACGCAGTATTTT. Its translation is CASSALPGTDTQYF.